The 13 T cell receptor beta chains in this list originate from one sample, sequenced in a study of regulatory T cells in long-lasting Graves disease. Time point meaning: newly diagnosed GD, antithyroid drugs for less than 3 months. PBMC-derived RNA was used for the TCR library. HTBI primers from iRepertoire and Arm-PCR of CDR3 regions yielded the TCR beta libraries. TCRdb reprocessed the multiplex PCR reads with MiXCR, giving one entry per CDR3 protein. The data show around 400,000 distinct CDR3 sequences, roughly 16% seen once. The material was peripheral blood mononuclear cells (PBMCs), obtained at new diagnosis, from a patient treated with antithyroid drugs. Source of these receptors: a female donor with Graves disease.

This sequence joins TRBV11-1 and TRBJ2-3; 7 bases are a match to TRBD1. After removal of 3 bases from V and 4 bases from J, the junction contained 4 bases not matched to a gene. The CDR3 length is 14 residues. CDR1 is SGHAT and CDR2 is FQDESV in the germline V gene (reference sequence). The CDR3 reads CASSFGQVSDTQYF. DNA for the CDR3: TGTGCCAGCAGCTTTGGACAGGTGTCAGATACGCAGTATTTT.

This chain links TRBV29-1 with TRBJ1-1; D call uncertain. Trimming stripped 6 bases from V and 6 bases from J, with 11 bases between. The V gene's germline CDR1 is SQVTM and CDR2 ANQGSEA. The CDR3 length is 11 residues. The CDR3 DNA reads as TGCAGCGTACTTCCTCCGGCTGAAGCTTTCTTT. Translation gives CSVLPPAEAFF.

This clonotype was detected ten times or more. The chain couples TRBV2 to TRBJ1-1; D unresolved. This CDR3 is 12 amino acids long. V gave up 8 bases and J gave up 1 base, with 8 bases separating them. Germline V CDR1 and CDR2: SNHLY, FYNNEI. The CDR3 DNA is TGTGCCAGCGGGCGGGAGAACACTGAAGCTTTCTTT. Protein sequence: CASGRENTEAFF. Full variable domain (rest looked up from reference TRBV2 and TRBJ1-1): EPEVTQTPSHQVTQMGQEVILRCVPISNHLYFYWYRQILGQKVEFLVSFYNNEISEKSEIFDDQFSVERPDGSNFTLKIRSTKLEDSAMYFCASGRENTEAFFGQGTRLTVV.

For this clonotype: It may be a read error: a sequence one base away is much more abundant. The CDR3 region has the DNA TGTGCCAGCAGCTCAAGACTAGCGGGGGAAATAGATACGCAGTATTTT. Translating gives CASSSRLAGEIDTQYF. The chain couples TRBV7-9 to TRBJ2-3; 12 bases align to TRBD2. The V segment lost 4 bases and the J segment 5 bases; nucleotides outside the gene matches: 7. The CDR3 contains 16 residues. Germline V gene data show CDR1 as SEHNR and CDR2 as FQNEAQ (reference sequence).

This clonotype was observed at least ten times. V and J are TRBV12-3 or TRBV12-4 and TRBJ2-5, with TRBD2 identical over 8 bases. The CDR3 runs 13 residues. The J segment lost 10 bases and the V segment lost 7 bases, leaving 11 bases of the junction unmatched. CDR3 loop: CASTPGLARSQYF. DNA for the CDR3: TGTGCCAGCACCCCCGGACTAGCCAGGAGCCAGTACTTC.

This clonotype was seen many times. The genes are TRBV28 and TRBJ2-1; 9 bases are shared with TRBD2. The CDR3 length is 21 residues. CDR1 and CDR2 (germline): MDHEN, SYDVKM. J lost 5 bases, V lost 4 bases, and 24 bases had no gene match. The CDR3 loop is CASSSTTRDLLAGAGHNEQFF. Here the CDR3 DNA reads TGTGCCAGCAGTTCAACAACCCGGGACCTTTTAGCGGGAGCGGGTCACAATGAGCAGTTCTTC. Based on the CDR3 plus reference TRBV28 and TRBJ2-1, the full variable domain is DVKVTQSSRYLVKRTGEKVFLECVQDMDHENMFWYRQDPGLGLRLIYFSYDVKMKEKGDIPEGYSVSREKKERFSLILESASTNQTSMYLCASSSTTRDLLAGAGHNEQFFGPGTRLTVL.

In its sample, this clonotype was seen once. The rearrangement links TRBV9 to TRBJ2-7, with D uncertain. With 3 bases removed from V and 0 bases from J, the gap between germline ends came to 7 bases. The CDR3 spans 13 residues. The germline V gene encodes CDR1 SGDLS and CDR2 YYNGEE. CDR3 region: CASSARSSYEQYF. CDR3 nucleotide sequence: TGTGCCAGCAGCGCTCGGAGCTCCTACGAGCAGTACTTC. The variable domain in full, completed from reference TRBV9 and TRBJ2-7, reads DSGVTQTPKHLITATGQRVTLRCSPRSGDLSVYWYQQSLDQGLQFLIQYYNGEERAKGNILERFSAQQFPDLHSELNLSSLELGDSALYFCASSARSSYEQYFGPGTRLTVT.

This clonotype was seen at least ten times. This chain joins TRBV5-4 and TRBJ2-1, with D tentatively TRBD1 or TRBD2 (6 bases each). CDR1 SGHNT and CDR2 YYREEE come from the germline V gene (reference sequence). There are 16 residues in the CDR3. The V gene lost 1 base and the J gene lost 4 bases, with 15 bases spanning the gap. The CDR3 is CASSLWGAVSYNEQFF. The CDR3 bases are TGTGCCAGCAGCTTGTGGGGGGCGGTCAGTTACAATGAGCAGTTCTTC. Looking up the rest from reference TRBV5-4 and TRBJ2-1 gives the full variable domain: ETGVTQSPTHLIKTRGQQVTLRCSSQSGHNTVSWYQQALGQGPQFIFQYYREEENGRGNFPPRFSGLQFPNYSSELNVNALELDDSALYLCASSLWGAVSYNEQFFGPGTRLTVL.

A remark on this clonotype: Germline is not matched at one junction end, which may reflect a read error. V and J are TRBV27 and TRBJ1-1, with D unclear. Germline V gene lookup returns CDR1 MNHEY and CDR2 SMNVEV (reference sequence). This CDR3 has 13 amino acids. DNA for the CDR3: TGTGTCAGCAGTTTATCCAGGAACACTGAAGCTTTCTTT. This encodes CVSSLSRNTEAFF.

In this sample, this clonotype turned up many times. The chain carries TRBV2 and TRBJ1-1; D gene uncertain. The CDR3 runs to 15 residues. Germline CDR1 is SNHLY and CDR2 is FYNNEI. V was clipped by 6 bases and J by 1 base, with 15 bases between them. The CDR3 bases are TGTGCCAGCAGCCCCAGGCGATTGGAGAACACTGAAGCTTTCTTT. Protein sequence: CASSPRRLENTEAFF.

This clonotype occurred many times. A read error is likely, as this CDR3 ends without the conserved phenylalanine or tryptophan. No DNA is shown, since the ends of the CDR3 on it are uncertain; the CDR3 is the one TCRdb lists. The chain joins TRBV3-1 to TRBJ1-1; the listed D gene, TRBD1, was not tested against the DNA. The CDR3 adds up to 13 amino acids, both ends counted. CDR1 LGHDT and CDR2 YNNKEL come from the germline V gene (reference sequence). CDR3 region: CASSPDRGLVAHL.

This clonotype was picked up many times. The chain links TRBV27 to TRBJ1-5; 7 nucleotides agree with TRBD1. CDR1 and CDR2 from the germline V gene are MNHEY and SMNVEV (reference sequence). The J segment lost 0 bases and the V segment lost 5 bases, leaving 7 bases of the junction unmatched. The CDR3 runs 16 residues. CDR3 loop: CASSGDSPYSNQPQHF. The CDR3 DNA is TGTGCCAGCAGTGGGGACAGCCCTTATAGCAATCAGCCCCAGCATTTT.

This clonotype was seen many times. The CDR3 loop is CASSLVLETTGGSYNEQFF. CDR3 in DNA: TGTGCCAGCAGTTTAGTCCTTGAAACGACAGGTGGCTCCTACAATGAGCAGTTCTTC. The rearrangement links TRBV12-3 or TRBV12-4 to TRBJ2-1; a possible D gene is TRBD1 (6 bases). The V and J ends lost 1 base and 0 bases respectively, with 19 bases between them. The CDR3 length is 19 residues.